This TCR beta chain was sequenced during a study of blood T cell repertoires in COVID-19. Across the study: Material from acute and convalescent COVID-19 was sourced from the United States, Italy and Spain. Sources were T cells, B-cell-depleted T cells, or PBMCs; the material itself was cDNA or gDNA.

In the original processing: Nucleated cell number was recorded as an estimate derived from reference gene primer amplification. Profiled with immunoSEQ multiplex PCR; TCRdb holds only in-frame clones, not every one. V and J calls and clone size come straight from that table; D and trimming were deduced from the DNA. The sample records about 180,000 clones, 80% to 90% being singletons. From germline, CDR1 is SNHLY and CDR2 FYNNEI. Trimming removed 8 bases from V and 2 bases from J, with 18 bases in between. This CDR3 spans 15 amino acids. The clonotype originates from a human donor with active or convalescent COVID-19. The donor label of this sample is uncertain. The chain couples TRBV2 to TRBJ2-5, with D perhaps TRBD2 (6 bases). The specimen sequenced was peripheral blood. The chain's CDR3 is CASAPARGRQETQYF. The CDR3 region has the DNA TGTGCCAGCGCCCCCGCGAGAGGGAGGCAAGAGACCCAGTACTTC.